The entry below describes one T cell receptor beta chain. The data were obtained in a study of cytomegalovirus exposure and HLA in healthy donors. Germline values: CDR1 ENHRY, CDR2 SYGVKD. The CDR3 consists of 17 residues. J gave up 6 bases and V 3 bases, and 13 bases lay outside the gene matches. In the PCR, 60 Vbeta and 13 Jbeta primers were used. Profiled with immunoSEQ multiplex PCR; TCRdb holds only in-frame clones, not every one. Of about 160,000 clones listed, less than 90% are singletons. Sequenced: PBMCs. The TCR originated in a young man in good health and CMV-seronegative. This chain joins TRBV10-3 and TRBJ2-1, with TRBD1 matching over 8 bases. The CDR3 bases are TGTGCCATCAGTGATCCAAGAACAGGGGGAGAGGGCAATGAGCAGTTCTTC. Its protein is CAISDPRTGGEGNEQFF.